The 13 T cell receptor beta chains reported below all come from one sample, sequenced in a study of blood T cell repertoires in COVID-19. Here immunoSEQ multiplex PCR was the method, and the copy in TCRdb shows in-frame clones only, minus some. The profile shows some 40,000 clones, approximately 90% of them singletons. Sequenced sample: peripheral blood. The receptor set was obtained from a man in his fifties or sixties with active COVID-19.

The chain links TRBV27 to TRBJ2-5; possible D gene TRBD2, 6 bases. Trimming pared 4 bases from V and 5 bases from J, leaving 14 bases between. Germline CDR1 is MNHEY and CDR2 is SMNVEV (reference sequence). CDR3 size: 14 residues. The CDR3, as DNA: TGTGCCAGCAGTTCCACCAGTGGGGGGGAGACCCAGTACTTC. Its protein product is CASSSTSGGETQYF.

The rearrangement joins TRBV5-8 to TRBJ1-4; D gene uncertain. The germline V and J ends were trimmed by 0 bases and 5 bases, with 8 bases remaining between them. The length of the CDR3 is 14 residues. Germline loops: CDR1 SGHTS, CDR2 YDEGEE. The CDR3 here is CASSLGTTNEKLFF. The CDR3 DNA reads TGTGCCAGCAGCTTGGGAACTACGAATGAAAAACTGTTTTTT.

The V and J genes are TRBV18 and TRBJ1-2, with 7 positions matching TRBD1. V lost 3 bases, J lost 5 bases, and 9 bases stayed unmatched. This CDR3 is built from 15 residues. Germline V CDR1 and CDR2: KGHSH, LQKENI. The CDR3, as DNA: TGTGCCAGCTCACCGTATCCGGGACAGACTTATGGCTACACCTTC. The encoded protein is CASSPYPGQTYGYTF. Together with reference TRBV18 and TRBJ1-2, the CDR3 gives the full variable domain: NAGVMQNPRHLVRRRGQEARLRCSPMKGHSHVYWYRQLPEEGLKFMVYLQKENIIDESGMPKERFSAEFPKEGPSILRIQQVVRGDSAAYFCASSPYPGQTYGYTFGSGTRLTVV.

A remark on this clone: The junction differs from germline at one of its ends, possibly a read error. The CDR3 region has the DNA TGTGCTAGCAGCATGGGGACTAGCGGCCCCACAGATACGCAGTATTTT. Protein product: CASSMGTSGPTDTQYF. The J gene is TRBJ2-3, the V gene TRBV7-7; 11 bases line up with TRBD2. The length of the CDR3 is 16 residues. The V gene's germline CDR1 is SSHAT and CDR2 FNYEAQ (reference sequence).

The J gene is TRBJ1-2, the V gene TRBV7-2, with 8 bases identical to TRBD1. The CDR3 runs 15 residues. Germline V CDR1 and CDR2: SGHTA, FQGNSA. J gave up 4 bases and V 5 bases, and 9 bases lay outside the gene matches. The CDR3 is CASSPGQGKGYGYTF. CDR3 DNA: TGTGCCAGCAGCCCTGGACAGGGTAAGGGCTATGGCTACACCTTC.

J is TRBJ2-2 and V is TRBV5-4; TRBD2 agrees at 8 bases. The CDR3 consists of 15 residues. The ends lost 5 bases at V and 2 bases at J; junction bases unmatched: 5. In germline, CDR1 is SGHNT, CDR2 YYREEE (reference sequence). The CDR3 DNA reads as TGTGCCAGCAGGTTAGCGGGAATCAACACCGGGGAGCTGTTTTTT. Its translation: CASRLAGINTGELFF. Complete variable domain (other parts from reference TRBV5-4 and TRBJ2-2): ETGVTQSPTHLIKTRGQQVTLRCSSQSGHNTVSWYQQALGQGPQFIFQYYREEENGRGNFPPRFSGLQFPNYSSELNVNALELDDSALYLCASRLAGINTGELFFGEGSRLTVL.

The gene calls are TRBV6-1 and TRBJ2-1, with 11 bases fitting TRBD2. The germline gives CDR1 MNHNS, CDR2 SASEGT. The CDR3 is made up of 15 amino acids. The J segment lost 4 bases and the V segment lost 1 base, leaving 0 bases of the junction unmatched. CDR3 sequence: CASSEVAGGYNEQFF. CDR3 bases: TGTGCCAGCAGTGAAGTAGCGGGAGGGTACAATGAGCAGTTCTTC.

The chain uses TRBV18 and TRBJ1-4, with TRBD1 matching 8 bases. The germline V gene has CDR1 KGHSH and CDR2 LQKENI. This CDR3 spans 13 amino acids. J gave up 6 bases and V 4 bases, and 1 base lay outside the gene matches. CDR3 protein: CASSLGQDEKLFF. CDR3 in DNA: TGTGCCAGCTCACTGGGACAGGATGAAAAACTGTTTTTT.

V usage is TRBV9 and J usage is TRBJ1-1; D remains ambiguous. The CDR3 loop spans 13 amino acids. Between the trimmed V and J ends, which lost 2 bases and 5 bases, there was a span of 10 bases. Per germline, CDR1 SGDLS and CDR2 YYNGEE. In nucleotides, the CDR3 is TGTGCCAGCAGCGTCACGCCGCGGACTGAAGCTTTCTTT. Encoded protein: CASSVTPRTEAFF.

The chain has TRBV5-1 and TRBJ1-3; maybe TRBD1 (6 bases). V shed 4 bases and J shed 1 base, with 9 bases lying between them. The CDR3 sequence is 14 residues long. The germline V gene has CDR1 SGHRS and CDR2 YFSETQ. CDR3 protein: CASSVQGSGNTIYF. In DNA form, the CDR3 reads TGCGCCAGCAGCGTACAGGGATCTGGAAACACCATATATTTT.

The chain combines TRBV5-1 with TRBJ1-4; D remains unclear. Germline CDR1 reads SGHRS; CDR2 reads YFSETQ. Trimming took off 0 bases at V and 8 bases at J, with 14 bases between the two ends. CDR3 length: 15 residues. The CDR3 here is CASSLGTAPGEKLFF. CDR3 coding DNA: TGCGCCAGCAGCTTGGGGACGGCCCCGGGGGAAAAACTGTTTTTT. Full variable domain (remainder filled in from reference TRBV5-1 and TRBJ1-4): KAGVTQTPRYLIKTRGQQVTLSCSPISGHRSVSWYQQTPGQGLQFLFEYFSETQRNKGNFPGRFSGRQFSNSRSEMNVSTLELGDSALYLCASSLGTAPGEKLFFGSGTQLSVL.

V gene TRBV11-1 combines with J gene TRBJ2-1, with 10 positions matching TRBD1. This CDR3 has 15 amino acids. Germline values: CDR1 SGHAT, CDR2 FQDESV (reference sequence). With 4 bases clipped from V and 7 bases from J, the junction kept 7 bases outside the gene matches. The DNA for the CDR3 is TGTGCCAGCAGCTGGGACAGGGGTTTTCGAAATGAGCAGTTCTTC. The encoded protein is CASSWDRGFRNEQFF. Full variable domain (outside the CDR3, taken from reference TRBV11-1 and TRBJ2-1): EAEVAQSPRYKITEKSQAVAFWCDPISGHATLYWYRQILGQGPELLVQFQDESVVDDSQLPKDRFSAERLKGVDSTLKIQPAELGDSAMYLCASSWDRGFRNEQFFGPGTRLTVL.

This clone was counted only a few times. J is TRBJ1-3 and V is TRBV6-1; D unclear. The CDR3 is 15 residues long. Germline CDR1 MNHNS, CDR2 SASEGT. V was clipped by 2 bases and J by 2 bases, with 10 bases between them. Written as DNA, the CDR3 is TGTGCCAGCAGTGAACGGAGGGTTACTGGAAACACCATATATTTT. It encodes CASSERRVTGNTIYF.